This T cell receptor (beta chain) was documented in a study of cytomegalovirus exposure and HLA in healthy donors. Study summary: Around 80 million unique TCR sequences came from HLA-typed donors in an early release. Findings and limits, study-wide: TCR association rates varied by HLA locus in a later analysis, with DRB1 highest and HLA-C lowest.

Healthy individuals who donated bone marrow served as the donors. As concerns this clone: The antigen is undetermined.

Germline trimming cut 5 bases from V and 2 bases from J; bases unmatched to any gene: 5. The CDR3 spans 14 residues. Per the germline V gene, CDR1 is KGHSH and CDR2 is LQKENI. The PCR used 60 Vbeta and 13 Jbeta primers. TCRdb's copy holds only in-frame clones and misses some; the assay was immunoSEQ multiplex PCR. Among 90,000 or so clones listed, 70% to 75% were seen once. V usage is TRBV18 and J usage is TRBJ2-5; 7 nucleotides align to TRBD1. Sequencing input: PBMCs. This TCR was sampled from a man between 60 and 70 years old in good health and CMV-seronegative. In DNA, the CDR3 is TGTGCCAGCTCATCGCCGGGACAGCAAGAGACCCAGTACTTC. Its translation is CASSSPGQQETQYF.